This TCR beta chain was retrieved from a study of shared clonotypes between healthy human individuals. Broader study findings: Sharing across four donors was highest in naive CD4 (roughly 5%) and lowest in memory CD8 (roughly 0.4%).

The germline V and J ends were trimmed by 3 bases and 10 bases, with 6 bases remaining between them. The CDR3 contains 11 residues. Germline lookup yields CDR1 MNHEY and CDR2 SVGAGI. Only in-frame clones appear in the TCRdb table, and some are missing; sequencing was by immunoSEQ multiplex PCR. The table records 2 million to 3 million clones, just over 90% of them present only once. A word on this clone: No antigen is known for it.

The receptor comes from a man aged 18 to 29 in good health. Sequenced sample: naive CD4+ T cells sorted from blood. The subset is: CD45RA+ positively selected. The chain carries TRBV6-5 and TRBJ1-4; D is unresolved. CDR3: CASSYLGKLFF. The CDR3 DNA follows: TGTGCCAGCAGTTATTTAGGAAAACTGTTTTTT.